This TCR beta chain was captured in a study of graft-versus-host responses after intestinal transplantation. Study information: Transplants given to recipients were multivisceral, liver-intestinal, or isolated intestinal. All recipients got anti-thymocyte globulin induction, then tacrolimus and steroids for three to four years.

Study conclusions and caveats: Individuals who had graft-donor T cell macrochimerism had allografts that showed high graft-versus-host to host-versus-graft clonal ratios. Some GvH clones appeared in ileal mucosa or blood before recipient bone marrow.

About this clone: Its specificity is unknown.

Assay: immunoSEQ multiplex PCR; the TCRdb copy retains only in-frame clones and omits some. Found here are fewer than 80,000 clones, more than 85% of them singletons; the top ten hold around 1.7%. The source material was unstimulated CD8+ T cells sorted from spleen or lymph node cells, sampled before transplant. The TCR originated in a human donor who was the organ donor for an intestinal transplant.

CDR3 sequence (DNA): TGTGCCAGCAGCTTAGTAGGACATCGCTCCTCTGGGGCCAACGTCCTGACTTTC. Amino acid sequence: CASSLVGHRSSGANVLTF. This chain joins TRBV7-6 and TRBJ2-6; tentative D call: TRBD1 (5 bases). Trimming pared 1 base from V and 0 bases from J, leaving 13 bases between. The CDR3 spans 18 residues. Germline values: CDR1 SGHVS, CDR2 FNYEAQ.